Listed here are 9 T cell receptor beta chains from one sample, sequenced in a study of T-cell memory formation after mild COVID-19. One entry per CDR3 protein results from TCRdb running MiXCR on the 5' RACE reads. The data show 580,000 or so distinct CDR3 sequences, 17% seen once. Source material: PBMCs or a T cell subset sorted from them (not recorded which). The receptors originated from an adult woman who had mild COVID-19 (a few samples of this study predate the infection). Cell type and time point are not known.

The chain recombines TRBV7-2 with TRBJ1-2; 7 bases agree with TRBD1. Losses at the gene ends were 5 bases for V and 6 bases for J; bases not matched to a gene: 12. The CDR3 runs 15 residues. Germline V gives CDR1 SGHTA, CDR2 FQGNSA. CDR3 bases: TGTGCCAGCAGCCTAGAGGGCCAAAGGGGGCATGGCTACACCTTC. Amino acids: CASSLEGQRGHGYTF.

The rearrangement uses TRBV5-1 and TRBJ1-5; the D is unclear. V was pared by 0 bases and J by 2 bases, with 9 bases between. The germline V gene has CDR1 SGHRS and CDR2 YFSETQ. The CDR3 has 15 amino acids. CDR3 residues: CASSLDAKGNQPQHF. CDR3 coding DNA: TGCGCCAGCAGCTTGGACGCGAAAGGCAATCAGCCCCAGCATTTT. Filled out from reference TRBV5-1 and TRBJ1-5, the complete variable domain reads KAGVTQTPRYLIKTRGQQVTLSCSPISGHRSVSWYQQTPGQGLQFLFEYFSETQRNKGNFPGRFSGRQFSNSRSEMNVSTLELGDSALYLCASSLDAKGNQPQHFGDGTRLSIL.

V usage is TRBV30 and J usage is TRBJ2-1; no reliable D call. CDR3 length: 13 residues. Per the germline V gene, CDR1 is GTSNPN and CDR2 is SVGIG (reference sequence). Trimming took off 2 bases at V and 7 bases at J, with 12 bases between the two ends. In DNA, the CDR3 is TGTGCCTGGAGTAAAGGACCGAATAATGAGCAGTTCTTC. Residues: CAWSKGPNNEQFF.

The CDR3 region is CASSTPLAGGPGDEQYF. For the CDR3, the DNA is TGTGCCAGCAGTACTCCGCTAGCGGGAGGGCCCGGCGACGAGCAGTACTTC. The chain employs TRBV6-2 or TRBV6-3 and TRBJ2-7; 12 bases align to TRBD2. Per germline, CDR1 MNHEY and CDR2 SVGEGT. Trimming took 5 bases from V and 5 from J; bases not matched to a gene: 13. This CDR3 spans 17 amino acids.

In this sample, this clonotype turned up a few times. An end of the junction differs from the germline gene, which may be a read error. This chain connects TRBV5-1 to TRBJ2-3; D uncertain. The CDR3 covers 11 residues. CDR1 SGHRS and CDR2 YFSETQ come from the germline V gene. CDR3 nucleotides: TGCGCCAGCAGACACGAACTCACCCTTTCTTTT. It encodes CASRHELTLSF.

V and J are TRBV6-1 and TRBJ2-2; D gene ambiguous. Trimming pared 1 base from V and 3 bases from J, leaving 9 bases between. This CDR3 contains 15 residues. Germline CDR1 is MNHNS and CDR2 is SASEGT. The CDR3 spells CASSEGQLHTGELFF. The CDR3 DNA follows: TGTGCCAGCAGTGAAGGACAACTTCACACCGGGGAGCTGTTTTTT.

This clonotype was observed a handful of times. The V call is TRBV18, the J call TRBJ2-1; no definite D call. The V end was cut by 3 bases, the J end by 2 bases, with 11 bases between. The CDR3 loop spans 15 amino acids. Looked up from germline, CDR1 is KGHSH and CDR2 is LQKENI. This chain's CDR3 is CASSPVPRTYNEQFF. The DNA for the CDR3 is TGTGCCAGCTCACCGGTCCCCCGGACCTACAATGAGCAGTTCTTC. Combining the CDR3 with reference TRBV18 and TRBJ2-1 gives the whole variable domain NAGVMQNPRHLVRRRGQEARLRCSPMKGHSHVYWYRQLPEEGLKFMVYLQKENIIDESGMPKERFSAEFPKEGPSILRIQQVVRGDSAAYFCASSPVPRTYNEQFFGPGTRLTVL.

This clonotype was counted at least ten times. V and J are TRBV27 and TRBJ2-3; TRBD1 matches at 11 bases. With V trimmed by 5 bases and J by 4 bases, 8 bases remained unmatched. CDR1 is MNHEY, CDR2 SMNVEV, per germline (reference sequence). The CDR3 runs to 16 residues. DNA for the CDR3: TGTGCCAGCAGTCACCCTCCGGGACAGGGGGCAGATACGCAGTATTTT. It encodes CASSHPPGQGADTQYF.

This clonotype was detected a few times. The chain uses TRBV3-1 and TRBJ2-2; D perhaps matches TRBD2 (5 bases). The CDR3 is made up of 14 amino acids. Trimming took 3 bases from V and 6 from J, leaving 11 bases between them. Germline values: CDR1 LGHDT, CDR2 YNNKEL (reference sequence). CDR3 residues: CASSQADSSGELFF. The CDR3, as DNA: TGTGCCAGCAGCCAGGCGGACTCATCCGGGGAGCTGTTTTTT. The full variable domain, in which reference TRBV3-1 and TRBJ2-2 provide the parts outside the CDR3, is DTAVSQTPKYLVTQMGNDKSIKCEQNLGHDTMYWYKQDSKKFLKIMFSYNNKELIINETVPNRFSPKSPDKAHLNLHINSLELGDSAVYFCASSQADSSGELFFGEGSRLTVL.